What follows are 17 T cell receptor beta chains derived from one specimen sequenced in a study of T cell repertoires in cytomegalovirus infection. TCRdb fed the reads into MiXCR, producing one record per CDR3 protein. The sample holds roughly 570,000 distinct CDR3 sequences, just under 40% seen once. For these receptors, no antigen is known. The sequencing used cultured PBMCs, collected from culture after CMV antigen stimulation. These receptors were taken from a human donor in good health (CMV status not recorded). Some clones in this sample may be carry-over from other donors' samples.

This clonotype was found a few times. The V and J genes are TRBV5-4 and TRBJ1-1, with D maybe TRBD1 (6 bases). This CDR3 comprises 14 residues. CDR1 is SGHNT, CDR2 YYREEE, per germline (reference sequence). The V and J ends lost 4 bases and 1 base respectively, with 11 bases between them. The CDR3 region is CASSRRTENTEAFF. In DNA, the CDR3 is TGTGCCAGCAGCCGCAGGACAGAGAACACTGAAGCTTTCTTT. The variable domain in full, completed from reference TRBV5-4 and TRBJ1-1, reads ETGVTQSPTHLIKTRGQQVTLRCSSQSGHNTVSWYQQALGQGPQFIFQYYREEENGRGNFPPRFSGLQFPNYSSELNVNALELDDSALYLCASSRRTENTEAFFGQGTRLTVV.

This chain connects TRBV6-2 or TRBV6-3 to TRBJ2-7; 14 nucleotides match TRBD2. V trimming: 2 bases; J trimming: 4 bases; junction bases outside the gene matches: 4. The CDR3 consists of 16 residues. Germline V gene sequence: CDR1 MNHEY, CDR2 SVGEGT. The CDR3 bases are TGTGCCAGCAGTTACCCGACTAGCGGGAGGGAATACGAGCAGTACTTC. This gives the protein CASSYPTSGREYEQYF.

The CDR3 here is CASSPSGTSFDEQFF. CDR3 sequence (DNA): TGTGCCAGCAGCCCTTCCGGGACTAGCTTCGATGAGCAGTTCTTC. The chain couples TRBV6-2 or TRBV6-3 to TRBJ2-1; the match to TRBD2 covers 9 bases. Germline trimming cut 6 bases from V and 8 bases from J; bases unmatched to any gene: 11. CDR3 size: 15 residues. The V gene's germline CDR1 is MNHEY and CDR2 SVGEGT.

This rearrangement joins TRBV27 to TRBJ1-1; D ambiguous. The CDR3 is made up of 15 amino acids. Germline CDR1 reads MNHEY; CDR2 reads SMNVEV (reference sequence). V lost 4 bases, J lost 6 bases, and 18 bases lay in between. This chain's CDR3 is CASSYTRPWESEAFF. The DNA for the CDR3 is TGTGCCAGCAGTTATACCCGTCCTTGGGAGTCTGAAGCTTTCTTT.

V and J are TRBV10-3 and TRBJ1-5; D not certain. CDR1 ENHRY and CDR2 SYGVKD come from the germline V gene. The CDR3 covers 12 residues. V lost 0 bases, J lost 5 bases, and 2 bases lay in between. The CDR3 sequence is CAISESDQPQHF. CDR3 DNA sequence: TGTGCCATCAGTGAGTCAGATCAGCCCCAGCATTTT.

CDR3 bases: TGTGCCAGCATGGGGCGTTTCGAGTATTTT. Protein product: CASMGRFEYF. V and J are TRBV6-1 and TRBJ2-3; D might be TRBD1 (5 bases). V was shortened by 7 bases and J by 13 bases, with 12 bases between the two germline ends. The CDR3 is 10 amino acids. Germline V gene lookup returns CDR1 MNHNS and CDR2 SASEGT.

This CDR3 reads CASSTKRRTEAFF. CDR3 DNA: TGTGCCAGCAGCACGAAAAGGAGGACTGAAGCTTTCTTT. The chain links TRBV11-2 to TRBJ1-1; D remains ambiguous. The germline gives CDR1 SGHAT, CDR2 FQNNGV. The germline V and J ends were trimmed by 5 bases and 5 bases, with 12 bases remaining between them. This CDR3 has 13 amino acids.

This clonotype was seen a single time. This chain links TRBV2 with TRBJ1-4; D gene unclear. V lost 4 bases, J lost 0 bases, and 15 bases lay in between. The CDR3 is 17 residues long. CDR1 and CDR2 (germline): SNHLY, FYNNEI. The CDR3 spells CASSGVRQSATNEKLFF. Here the CDR3 DNA reads TGTGCCAGCAGTGGGGTTCGGCAGTCTGCAACTAATGAAAAACTGTTTTTT.

To note about this clonotype: This may come from a read error, since a much larger clone is one base off. J is TRBJ1-2 and V is TRBV7-2; weak D call: TRBD1 (5 bases). The CDR3 length is 15 residues. Germline V CDR1 and CDR2: SGHTA, FQGNSA. V lost 8 bases and J 7 bases, leaving 23 bases between the germline ends. The CDR3 is CASDQRAGGYFGYTF. CDR3 sequence (DNA): TGTGCCAGCGACCAGAGGGCGGGGGGGTACTTTGGCTACACCTTC.

The rearrangement joins TRBV19 to TRBJ1-1; D gene unclear. In germline, CDR1 is LNHDA, CDR2 SQIVND (reference sequence). This CDR3 has 12 amino acids. Trimming pared 5 bases from V and 8 bases from J, leaving 12 bases between. The CDR3 nucleotides are TGTGCCAGTAGTGCAACGACACGGGAAGCTTTCTTT. Its protein is CASSATTREAFF.

This clonotype was counted between two and nine times. The chain employs TRBV7-6 and TRBJ1-1; 11 nucleotides align to TRBD1. CDR1 SGHVS and CDR2 FNYEAQ come from the germline V gene. This CDR3 contains 16 residues. Trimming cost V 2 bases and J 4 bases; bases outside gene matches: 6. The CDR3 DNA reads TGTGCCAGCAGCTTACGGACAGGGGGCGCGTTCACTGAAGCTTTCTTT. Translation: CASSLRTGGAFTEAFF.

Only a few counts were recorded for this clonotype. The chain is built from TRBV7-2 and TRBJ2-5; 7 nucleotides match TRBD2. CDR3 length: 15 amino acids. The ends lost 1 base at V and 6 bases at J; junction bases unmatched: 8. Looked up from germline, CDR1 is SGHTA and CDR2 is FQGNSA. The CDR3 nucleotides are TGTGCCAGCAGCTTAGGGGGGGGACTTTTGAAGACCCAGTACTTC. Its protein is CASSLGGGLLKTQYF. Based on the CDR3 plus reference TRBV7-2 and TRBJ2-5, the full variable domain is GAGVSQSPSNKVTEKGKDVELRCDPISGHTALYWYRQSLGQGLEFLIYFQGNSAPDKSGLPSDRFSAERTGGSVSTLTIQRTQQEDSAVYLCASSLGGGLLKTQYFGPGTRLLVL.

The chain joins TRBV27 to TRBJ2-1, with a possible D match to TRBD2 (5 bases). The CDR3 runs to 15 residues. V was pared by 6 bases and J by 3 bases, with 15 bases between. CDR1 and CDR2 (germline): MNHEY, SMNVEV (reference sequence). The CDR3: CASRAYPSGYNEQFF. Here the CDR3 DNA reads TGTGCCAGCAGAGCTTACCCAAGCGGCTACAATGAGCAGTTCTTC.

This clonotype was seen only a few times. This rearrangement joins TRBV19 to TRBJ2-1, with D possibly matching TRBD2 (5 bases). The ends were cut back, 5 bases at V and 2 bases at J, with 16 bases in the middle. The CDR3 has 16 residues. Germline V lookup: CDR1 LNHDA, CDR2 SQIVND (reference sequence). CDR3 in DNA: TGTGCCAGTAGTTGGACTGGGTCCACCCCCTACAATGAGCAGTTCTTC. Protein sequence: CASSWTGSTPYNEQFF.

This clonotype was observed once. The V call is TRBV4-1, the J call TRBJ1-2, with unresolved D. The CDR3 totals 14 residues. Germline V gene lookup returns CDR1 MGHRA and CDR2 YSYEKL. The V and J ends lost 0 bases and 1 base respectively, with 6 bases between them. The CDR3 region is CASSQDQHNYGYTF. CDR3 sequence (DNA): TGCGCCAGCAGCCAAGATCAACATAACTATGGCTACACCTTC.

J is TRBJ2-1 and V is TRBV11-2; D might be TRBD1 (6 bases). Trimming removed 3 bases at V and 4 bases at J, with 13 bases between. The CDR3 sequence is 15 residues long. The V gene's germline CDR1 is SGHAT and CDR2 FQNNGV. CDR3 DNA sequence: TGTGCCAGCAGCTTCCAAACAGGGCCGTACAATGAGCAGTTCTTC. Residues: CASSFQTGPYNEQFF.

The CDR3, as DNA: TGTGCCAGCAGCTTAGCTTCTAGCTCGGATACGCAGTATTTT. This sequence encodes CASSLASSSDTQYF. This rearrangement joins TRBV7-4 to TRBJ2-3, with a possible D match to TRBD2 (5 bases). The CDR3 consists of 14 residues. Germline V gene sequence: CDR1 SGHVT, CDR2 SQSDAQ. Deletions cut 0 bases from V and 6 bases from J, with 10 bases between.